This T cell receptor beta chain was identified in a study of T cell responses to AZD1222 COVID-19 vaccine. As concerns this clone: Antigen: not known.

Unmatched junction bases numbered 8, after V lost 2 bases and J lost 9 bases. This CDR3 spans 16 amino acids. Per germline, CDR1 SNHLY and CDR2 FYNNEI. Overall study findings and caveats: Repertoire sampling occurred only after the peak T cell response. Distributed over spike, vaccine-associated CD4 TCRs predominated at 160-218 and 743-854. Spike-specific TCR breadth and depth grew following two AZD1222 doses. Clonal diversity was possibly underestimated, and the donors were mostly white British, with more females.

Produced via immunoSEQ multiplex PCR; TCRdb's table is partial and in-frame only. The sample contains fewer than 90,000 clones, just over 85% of which appear only once. The receptor's source is an adult who received the AZD1222 COVID-19 vaccine. The gene calls are TRBV2 and TRBJ1-6; the match to TRBD1 covers 9 bases. Material: peripheral blood, obtained 28 days after the second AZD1222 dose. The CDR3: CASSELGTGSGSPLHF. Written as DNA, the CDR3 is TGTGCCAGCAGTGAATTGGGGACAGGGTCCGGTTCACCCCTCCACTTT.